This T cell receptor (beta chain) was retrieved from a study of T-cell reconstitution after alpha-beta-depleted transplantation in children. In regard to this clonotype: As yet, its antigen is unknown.

Preparation of the TCRbeta library was carried out with unique molecular identifiers. TCRdb called the PCR reads again in MiXCR, with one record for every CDR3 protein. This table has almost 600,000 distinct CDR3 sequences, 25% to 30% appearing once. Study-wide results and caveats: The study reportedly traced alpha-beta T cells about two months after transplant to several hundred expanded graft clones.

This CDR3 spans 12 amino acids. V gave up 7 bases and J gave up 4 bases, with 11 bases separating them. Germline loops: CDR1 SQVTM, CDR2 ANQGSEA. This chain uses TRBV29-1 with TRBJ2-1; D unresolved. This sequence originates from a boy under two years old with Wiskott-Aldrich syndrome, due to receive a stem cell transplant. The source was PBMCs, collected before TCRalphabeta/CD19-depleted stem cell transplant. Written as DNA, the CDR3 is TGCAGCGCAGGACGGAATTACAATGAGCAGTTCTTC. Protein sequence: CSAGRNYNEQFF.